What follows are 14 T cell receptor beta chains derived from one specimen sequenced in a study of blood T cell repertoires in COVID-19. Method: immunoSEQ multiplex PCR; TCRdb's copy keeps in-frame clones and lacks some. Of about 260,000 clones in the sample, more than 75% are singletons; the top ten hold 1.5%. Sequencing used peripheral blood. The receptors stem from a middle-aged woman who had recovered from COVID-19.

The chain joins TRBV16 to TRBJ1-2, with D unclear. Trimming stripped 0 bases from V and 5 bases from J, with 7 bases between. This CDR3 is 13 amino acids long. The germline V gene encodes CDR1 KGHSY and CDR2 FQNENV. CDR3 in DNA: TGTGCCAGCAGCCAATCTTACCGGTATGGCTACACCTTC. It yields the protein CASSQSYRYGYTF.

The chain has TRBV10-1 and TRBJ1-4; D not resolved. The CDR3 has 13 amino acids. The V end lost 3 bases, the J end lost 8 bases, and 10 bases lay between the germline ends. CDR1 is WNHNN, CDR2 SYGVQD, per germline (reference sequence). In DNA, the CDR3 is TGCGCCAGCAGTGAAACGGTCGGGGAAAAACTGTTTTTT. As protein: CASSETVGEKLFF.

This clone has a handful of counts. The V gene is TRBV2, the J gene TRBJ2-5; 9 bases are shared with TRBD2. CDR1 and CDR2 (germline): SNHLY, FYNNEI. Unmatched junction bases numbered 6, after V lost 8 bases and J lost 5 bases. The CDR3 loop spans 13 amino acids. CDR3 nucleotides: TGTGCCAGCCAAAGTAGCGGGGGCGAGACCCAGTACTTC. Its translation is CASQSSGGETQYF.

This clone was seen once. The chain carries TRBV5-1 and TRBJ2-3, with D tentatively TRBD1 (5 bases). Germline loops: CDR1 SGHRS, CDR2 YFSETQ. The CDR3 contains 14 residues. Trimming shortened V by 4 bases and J by 6 bases, and 15 bases separated the two germline ends. CDR3 amino acids: CASSPTNRIDTQYF. For the CDR3, the DNA is TGCGCCAGCAGCCCCACTAACAGGATCGATACGCAGTATTTT.

The V and J genes are TRBV11-3 and TRBJ2-3; unclear D gene. The CDR3 sequence is 14 residues long. The ends were cut back, 5 bases at V and 4 bases at J, with 13 bases in the middle. CDR1 is SGHNT, CDR2 YENEEA, per germline. CDR3 protein: CASSVSPEADTQYF. The CDR3 coding sequence is TGTGCCAGCAGCGTGTCTCCTGAGGCAGATACGCAGTATTTT.

The chain has TRBV19 and TRBJ2-1; 10 positions match TRBD1. Germline trimming cut 6 bases from V and 3 bases from J; bases unmatched to any gene: 8. The germline V gene has CDR1 LNHDA and CDR2 SQIVND (reference sequence). The CDR3 consists of 16 residues. CDR3 in amino acids: CASRVWGDRGYNEQFF. The CDR3 DNA reads as TGTGCCAGTAGAGTATGGGGGGACAGGGGCTACAATGAGCAGTTCTTC.

The chain uses TRBV6-4 and TRBJ2-1; 11 positions match TRBD2. Unmatched junction bases numbered 4, after V lost 6 bases and J lost 6 bases. The CDR3 runs to 14 residues. Germline CDR1 MRHNA, CDR2 SNTAGT. This chain's CDR3 is CASSTSGGSNEQFF. The CDR3 DNA reads TGTGCCAGCAGCACTAGCGGGGGATCCAATGAGCAGTTCTTC.

This clone was observed a few times. This chain joins TRBV5-4 and TRBJ1-2; D uncertain. Germline V gives CDR1 SGHNT, CDR2 YYREEE (reference sequence). V was pared by 2 bases and J by 0 bases, with 8 bases between. The CDR3 covers 14 residues. The CDR3 DNA follows: TGTGCCAGCAGCTTCCAGGCGACTAACTATGGCTACACCTTC. Residues: CASSFQATNYGYTF.

The rearrangement joins TRBV5-6 to TRBJ1-1; D gene uncertain. The germline CDR1 and CDR2 sequences are SGHDT and YYEEEE. V gave up 6 bases and J gave up 2 bases, with 5 bases separating them. This CDR3 is built from 11 residues. The CDR3 protein is CASTLNTEAFF. Here the CDR3 DNA reads TGTGCCAGCACCCTCAACACTGAAGCTTTCTTT.

This chain connects TRBV5-1 to TRBJ2-7; 7 nucleotides line up with TRBD1. There are 16 residues in the CDR3. The V gene's germline CDR1 is SGHRS and CDR2 YFSETQ. V was pared by 2 bases and J by 2 bases, with 10 bases of the junction left unmatched. The CDR3 loop reads CASSLSPGQTTYEQYF. DNA for the CDR3: TGCGCCAGCAGCTTATCTCCGGGACAGACTACCTACGAGCAGTACTTC. The entire variable domain, with the rest obtained from reference TRBV5-1 and TRBJ2-7, is as follows: KAGVTQTPRYLIKTRGQQVTLSCSPISGHRSVSWYQQTPGQGLQFLFEYFSETQRNKGNFPGRFSGRQFSNSRSEMNVSTLELGDSALYLCASSLSPGQTTYEQYFGPGTRLTVT.

The CDR3 region is CASSIGQGGGNTIYF. The CDR3 DNA is TGTGCCAGCAGCATTGGACAGGGAGGGGGAAACACCATATATTTT. This chain uses TRBV9 with TRBJ1-3; 8 nucleotides match TRBD1. V was pared by 4 bases and J by 4 bases, with 7 bases of the junction left unmatched. Germline CDR1 SGDLS, CDR2 YYNGEE. CDR3 length: 15 amino acids.

The chain joins TRBV7-3 to TRBJ1-1, with 9 bases aligning to TRBD1. Losses at the gene ends were 5 bases for V and 2 bases for J; bases not matched to a gene: 9. Per the germline V gene, CDR1 is SGHTA and CDR2 is FQGTGA. This CDR3 has 16 amino acids. The CDR3 loop is CASSPYHRGLNTEAFF. The CDR3 bases are TGTGCCAGCAGCCCTTACCACAGGGGGCTTAACACTGAAGCTTTCTTT. The entire variable domain, with the rest obtained from reference TRBV7-3 and TRBJ1-1, is as follows: GAGVSQTPSNKVTEKGKYVELRCDPISGHTALYWYRQSLGQGPEFLIYFQGTGAADDSGLPNDRFFAVRPEGSVSTLKIQRTERGDSAVYLCASSPYHRGLNTEAFFGQGTRLTVV.

The chain recombines TRBV5-1 with TRBJ2-7, with TRBD1 matching over 12 bases. Germline CDR1 is SGHRS and CDR2 is YFSETQ. This CDR3 spans 15 amino acids. J lost 2 bases, V lost 1 base, and 1 base had no gene match. The CDR3 DNA reads as TGCGCCAGCAGCTTGAGGGACAGGGGGCCCTACGAGCAGTACTTC. Translated: CASSLRDRGPYEQYF.

This clone was seen just once. J is TRBJ2-5 and V is TRBV9; weak D call: TRBD1 (7 bases). Trimming left V 0 bases short and J 2 bases short, with 11 bases between. CDR3 length: 15 residues. Germline assignment: CDR1 SGDLS and CDR2 YYNGEE. The CDR3 DNA reads as TGTGCCAGCAGCGTAGGCAGGGGGGAACAAGAGACCCAGTACTTC. This sequence encodes CASSVGRGEQETQYF.